This T cell receptor beta chain was profiled in a study of CD8 T cells in ankylosing spondylitis. Comments on this clonotype: No antigen is known for it.

The germline V gene has CDR1 SGHTA and CDR2 FQGNSA. There are 14 residues in the CDR3. V was clipped by 5 bases and J by 8 bases; unmatched bases: 8. TCRdb fed the 5' RACE reads into MiXCR, producing one record per CDR3 protein. Of 470,000 or so distinct CDR3 sequences listed, 25% to 30% are singletons. The study, taken as a whole, reports: In the blood and synovial fluid of reactive arthritis, some motif variants had been previously reported. A TCR beta motif of fewer than 10 highly homologous variants seemed to mark ankylosing spondylitis blood. The authors reported significant enrichment of disease-linked clones in matched ankylosing spondylitis synovial fluid.

The TCR sequence derives from a male donor with ankylosing spondylitis. The rearrangement links TRBV7-2 to TRBJ2-1, with 8 positions matching TRBD2. Sequencing input: blood, either unsorted or a sorted T cell fraction (not recorded which). CDR3 sequence reads: CASSLRGGPYEQFF. CDR3 nucleotide sequence: TGTGCCAGCAGCCTACGGGGGGGACCCTATGAGCAGTTCTTC.